What follows are 32 T cell receptor beta chains derived from one specimen sequenced in a study of cytomegalovirus exposure and HLA in healthy donors. PCR primers comprised 60 Vbeta and 13 Jbeta primers. Only in-frame clones appear in the TCRdb table, and some are missing; sequencing was by immunoSEQ multiplex PCR. The sample lists roughly 200,000 clones; approximately 86% were seen once. Input material: PBMCs. These receptors were obtained from a woman in her twenties or thirties in good health and CMV-seronegative.

A few counts support this clone. The rearrangement uses TRBV7-2 and TRBJ2-5; 7 nucleotides agree with TRBD2. CDR3 length equals 17 residues. V lost 3 bases to trimming and J lost 1 base; unmatched junction nucleotides: 11. The germline V gene has CDR1 SGHTA and CDR2 FQGNSA. CDR3 region: CASSFDGRARAQETQYF. The CDR3 region has the DNA TGTGCCAGCAGCTTCGATGGGAGGGCTCGAGCCCAAGAGACCCAGTACTTC.

This clone was detected only once. The chain uses TRBV18 and TRBJ1-1; 9 positions agree with TRBD1. The germline V gene encodes CDR1 KGHSH and CDR2 LQKENI. V dropped 3 bases and J dropped 0; count of bases not matched to a gene: 8. This CDR3 region has 17 residues. CDR3 amino acids: CASSPRTGVGMNTEAFF. For the CDR3, the DNA is TGTGCCAGCTCACCGAGGACAGGGGTCGGCATGAACACTGAAGCTTTCTTT.

The rearrangement links TRBV28 to TRBJ2-7; 8 positions agree with TRBD1. V shed 4 bases and J 5 bases; nucleotides not matched to a gene: 7. The CDR3 runs to 14 residues. Germline CDR1 and CDR2: MDHEN and SYDVKM. The CDR3 DNA reads TGTGCCAGCAGTTCCCCCGGACAGGGCGACGAGCAGTACTTC. Protein: CASSSPGQGDEQYF.

The rearrangement uses TRBV19 and TRBJ2-1; 11 bases map to TRBD2. The CDR3 is 15 amino acids. CDR1 and CDR2 from the germline V gene are LNHDA and SQIVND (reference sequence). V lost 4 bases and J lost 10; bases outside the gene matches: 9. The CDR3 sequence: CASSTLAGVGSEQFF. The DNA for the CDR3 is TGTGCCAGTAGTACACTAGCGGGGGTAGGCTCGGAGCAGTTCTTC.

The genes are TRBV28 and TRBJ1-1; D is undetermined. CDR3 length equals 13 residues. The germline V gene encodes CDR1 MDHEN and CDR2 SYDVKM. The CDR3 is CAIQPGVLTEAFF. CDR3 DNA: TGTGCGATCCAACCCGGGGTGTTGACTGAAGCTTTCTTT.

As DNA, the CDR3 is TGCGCCAGCAGCTTGGACCTAGCGGGGGGGCAAGAGCAGTTCTTC. Its translation: CASSLDLAGGQEQFF. This chain connects TRBV5-1 to TRBJ2-1; 12 nucleotides align to TRBD2. Germline V lookup: CDR1 SGHRS, CDR2 YFSETQ. V was pared by 0 bases and J by 10 bases, with 5 bases of the junction left unmatched. The CDR3 contains 15 residues.

V gene TRBV6-6 combines with J gene TRBJ2-1, with 8 bases lining up with TRBD2. The CDR3 is 15 amino acids. CDR1 is MNHNY, CDR2 SVGAGI, per germline (reference sequence). After removal of 0 bases from V and 8 bases from J, the junction contained 6 bases not matched to a gene. In nucleotides, the CDR3 is TGTGCCAGCAGTTACTCAAGCGGGAGAACCGATGAGCAGTTCTTC. As protein: CASSYSSGRTDEQFF.

The chain employs TRBV27 and TRBJ1-1; no reliable D call. The CDR3 spans 16 residues. Germline V gene sequence: CDR1 MNHEY, CDR2 SMNVEV (reference sequence). V shed 9 bases and J shed 2 bases, with 22 bases lying between them. The chain's CDR3 is CARPKVGGEKNTEAFF. The CDR3 DNA sequence: TGTGCCAGACCTAAAGTTGGAGGAGAAAAAAACACTGAAGCTTTCTTT.

This clone showed up just a few times. The chain carries TRBV5-4 and TRBJ2-5, with 7 bases fitting TRBD2. Losses at the gene ends were 3 bases for V and 5 bases for J; bases not matched to a gene: 7. CDR1 and CDR2 (germline): SGHNT, YYREEE (reference sequence). CDR3 length: 14 amino acids. In DNA form, the CDR3 reads TGTGCCAGCAGCTCTAGCGGATCCTGGGAGACCCAGTACTTC. This gives the protein CASSSSGSWETQYF.

The chain joins TRBV19 to TRBJ1-1; no reliable D call. Trimming took off 3 bases at V and 3 bases at J, with 8 bases between the two ends. The CDR3 runs 13 residues. CDR1 is LNHDA, CDR2 SQIVND, per germline (reference sequence). Here the CDR3 reads CASSITADTEAFF. CDR3 sequence (DNA): TGTGCCAGTAGTATTACAGCAGACACTGAAGCTTTCTTT.

J is TRBJ1-1 and V is TRBV5-1; TRBD1 might be the D (6 bases). Germline values: CDR1 SGHRS, CDR2 YFSETQ. The length of the CDR3 is 13 residues. V was cut by 7 bases and J by 3 bases, with 13 bases left in between. CDR3 nucleotides: TGCGCCAGCGGTCGGGCAGGGGACACTGAAGCTTTCTTT. Amino acids: CASGRAGDTEAFF.

The chain joins TRBV7-9 to TRBJ1-3, with a weak D call TRBD1 (6 bases). The CDR3 is 16 residues long. Trimming removed 4 bases at V and 0 bases at J, with 13 bases between. Germline CDR1 and CDR2: SEHNR and FQNEAQ (reference sequence). CDR3 bases: TGTGCCAGCAGCTCCGGGACACCGCTCTCTGGAAACACCATATATTTT. It yields the protein CASSSGTPLSGNTIYF.

This clone occurred once. CDR3 amino acids: CASSRGLAGGPPGELFF. For the CDR3, the DNA is TGCGCCAGCAGTCGTGGACTAGCGGGAGGGCCCCCAGGGGAGCTGTTTTTT. The chain recombines TRBV4-1 with TRBJ2-2; TRBD2 matches 15 bases. Germline CDR1 MGHRA, CDR2 YSYEKL. The CDR3 spans 17 residues. Trimming at V came to 6 bases and at J to 8 bases, leaving 10 bases not matched to a gene.

The CDR3 coding sequence is TGTGCCAGCAGATCCGGACTCGAAGAGACCCAGTACTTC. Protein sequence: CASRSGLEETQYF. V usage is TRBV7-6 and J usage is TRBJ2-5; possible D gene TRBD2, 5 bases. Germline CDR1 SGHVS, CDR2 FNYEAQ. The CDR3 extends over 13 amino acids. Trimming left V 6 bases short and J 3 bases short, with 11 bases between.

The genes are TRBV4-1 and TRBJ2-7; the D is unclear. There are 10 residues in the CDR3. Germline values: CDR1 MGHRA, CDR2 YSYEKL. V lost 7 bases to trimming and J lost 2 bases, with 3 bases between them. CDR3 in amino acids: CASTTYEQYF. In DNA, the CDR3 is TGCGCCAGCACTACCTACGAGCAGTACTTC.

The chain links TRBV28 to TRBJ1-1, with D possibly being TRBD1 (5 bases). The length of the CDR3 is 16 residues. The ends were cut back, 3 bases at V and 4 bases at J, with 18 bases in the middle. Germline V gene sequence: CDR1 MDHEN, CDR2 SYDVKM. CDR3 nucleotide sequence: TGTGCCAGCAGTTTTGGTCAGGGTTCAGTCCGCACTGAAGCTTTCTTT. This gives the protein CASSFGQGSVRTEAFF.

This chain connects TRBV7-8 to TRBJ2-7, with D unresolved. With 2 bases removed from V and 5 bases from J, the gap between germline ends came to 10 bases. Germline V gene sequence: CDR1 SGHVS, CDR2 FQNEAQ. The CDR3 totals 13 residues. The CDR3 sequence is CASSLLEQNEQYF. Here the CDR3 DNA reads TGTGCCAGCAGCTTACTAGAACAAAACGAGCAGTACTTC.

The chain couples TRBV13 to TRBJ1-2; tentatively, D is TRBD1 (6 bases). CDR3 length: 15 residues. The V end was cut by 1 base, the J end by 7 bases, with 16 bases between. CDR1 PRHDT and CDR2 FYEKMQ come from the germline V gene (reference sequence). This CDR3 reads CASSLAGALVFGYTF. In DNA, the CDR3 is TGTGCCAGCAGCTTAGCAGGGGCGCTCGTTTTTGGCTACACCTTC.

The rearrangement uses TRBV5-1 and TRBJ2-5; 10 bases agree with TRBD2. Germline V CDR1 and CDR2: SGHRS, YFSETQ. After removal of 2 bases from V and 4 bases from J, the junction contained 8 bases not matched to a gene. This CDR3 contains 16 residues. CDR3 protein: CASSFNSGGFGETQYF. The CDR3 nucleotides are TGCGCCAGCAGCTTCAATAGCGGGGGGTTTGGAGAGACCCAGTACTTC. The full variable domain, rest sourced from reference TRBV5-1 and TRBJ2-5, is KAGVTQTPRYLIKTRGQQVTLSCSPISGHRSVSWYQQTPGQGLQFLFEYFSETQRNKGNFPGRFSGRQFSNSRSEMNVSTLELGDSALYLCASSFNSGGFGETQYFGPGTRLLVL.

The rearrangement links TRBV2 to TRBJ2-1; 9 nucleotides line up with TRBD2. The CDR3 runs to 14 residues. Germline values: CDR1 SNHLY, CDR2 FYNNEI. Germline trimming cut 7 bases from V and 3 bases from J; bases unmatched to any gene: 4. This CDR3 reads CASNRLAVYNEQFF. The DNA of the CDR3 is TGTGCCAGCAACCGACTAGCGGTCTACAATGAGCAGTTCTTC.

The chain carries TRBV4-2 and TRBJ2-2; 8 bases map to TRBD2. The CDR3 spans 15 residues. Germline values: CDR1 LGHNA, CDR2 YNFKEQ. With V trimmed by 0 bases and J by 4 bases, 1 base remained unmatched. The CDR3 region has the DNA TGTGCCAGCAGCCAAGAAACTAGCGGCACCGGGGAGCTGTTTTTT. It is translated as CASSQETSGTGELFF.

The V call is TRBV15, the J call TRBJ2-1; TRBD1 aligns across 8 bases. V was pared by 1 base and J by 7 bases, with 15 bases of the junction left unmatched. Germline CDR1 and CDR2: LNHNV and YYDKDF (reference sequence). This CDR3 spans 18 amino acids. The CDR3 region is CATSRVYPTGDWVNEQFF. In DNA form, the CDR3 reads TGTGCCACCAGCAGAGTCTACCCGACAGGGGATTGGGTGAATGAGCAGTTCTTC.

The chain joins TRBV5-1 to TRBJ2-7; 7 nucleotides match TRBD1. Germline CDR1 reads SGHRS; CDR2 reads YFSETQ. The CDR3 contains 14 residues. The J segment lost 3 bases and the V segment lost 2 bases, leaving 5 bases of the junction unmatched. The CDR3 DNA reads TGCGCCAGCAGCTTTAATTCAGGGGGCTACGAGCAGTACTTC. Residues: CASSFNSGGYEQYF.

This clone is a singleton in its sample. This rearrangement joins TRBV6-6 to TRBJ1-3; D perhaps matches TRBD1 (5 bases). In germline, CDR1 is MNHNY, CDR2 SVGAGI (reference sequence). V was clipped by 6 bases and J by 0 bases, with 15 bases between them. This CDR3 comprises 16 residues. This CDR3 reads CASRIGRDYSGNTIYF. In DNA, the CDR3 is TGTGCCAGCAGGATCGGACGGGACTACTCTGGAAACACCATATATTTT.

The CDR3 spells CASRAGTEQFF. The CDR3 DNA reads as TGTGCCAGCAGAGCCGGGACAGAGCAGTTCTTC. The genes are TRBV2 and TRBJ2-1; perhaps TRBD1 as D (6 bases). Germline V gene data show CDR1 as SNHLY and CDR2 as FYNNEI. The V end lost 6 bases, the J end lost 10 bases, and 10 bases lay between the germline ends. The CDR3 is made up of 11 amino acids. The complete variable domain, with remaining parts taken from reference TRBV2 and TRBJ2-1, reads EPEVTQTPSHQVTQMGQEVILRCVPISNHLYFYWYRQILGQKVEFLVSFYNNEISEKSEIFDDQFSVERPDGSNFTLKIRSTKLEDSAMYFCASRAGTEQFFGPGTRLTVL.

The rearrangement joins TRBV10-3 to TRBJ2-6, with 7 positions matching TRBD1. The CDR3 runs 16 residues. Germline V CDR1 and CDR2: ENHRY, SYGVKD. V trimming: 6 bases; J trimming: 4 bases; junction bases outside the gene matches: 9. The CDR3 nucleotides are TGTGCCATCAGCGGGACAGACCTCGACGGGGCCAACGTCCTGACTTTC. It specifies CAISGTDLDGANVLTF.

This clone was observed a single time. The rearrangement joins TRBV6-1 to TRBJ2-1, with D perhaps TRBD1 (6 bases). CDR3 size: 13 residues. With 2 bases removed from V and 9 bases from J, the gap between germline ends came to 11 bases. CDR1 MNHNS and CDR2 SASEGT come from the germline V gene. The CDR3 loop reads CASSETGLTEQFF. CDR3 sequence (DNA): TGTGCCAGCAGTGAAACAGGGCTCACTGAGCAGTTCTTC.

The rearrangement uses TRBV28 and TRBJ1-2; the D gene is possibly TRBD1 (6 bases). CDR3 length: 14 residues. Trimming removed 3 bases at V and 5 bases at J, with 13 bases between. Germline V gene data show CDR1 as MDHEN and CDR2 as SYDVKM. The CDR3 spells CASSFTGTGYGYTF. CDR3 in DNA: TGTGCCAGCAGTTTTACAGGGACGGGGTATGGCTACACCTTC.

The chain is built from TRBV6-1 and TRBJ2-3, with D possibly TRBD2 on 5 matching bases. CDR1 and CDR2 from the germline V gene are MNHNS and SASEGT. V dropped 1 base and J dropped 0 bases, with 5 bases sitting between them. The CDR3 consists of 14 residues. The CDR3 DNA reads TGTGCCAGCAGTGAAGTAGCGAGCACAGATACGCAGTATTTT. Its protein is CASSEVASTDTQYF.

This clone has a single count. The chain recombines TRBV6-1 with TRBJ1-5; D ambiguous. The CDR3 length is 12 residues. Trimming removed 6 bases from V and 5 bases from J, with 8 bases in between. The germline gives CDR1 MNHNS, CDR2 SASEGT. Here the CDR3 reads CASSYRYQPQHF. CDR3 in DNA: TGTGCCAGCAGCTACAGATATCAGCCCCAGCATTTT.

The J gene is TRBJ2-1, the V gene TRBV10-1, with TRBD2 as a possible D gene (6 bases). The CDR3 length is 14 residues. Germline CDR1 is WNHNN and CDR2 is SYGVQD (reference sequence). Trimming removed 1 base from V and 6 bases from J, with 10 bases in between. CDR3 coding DNA: TGCGCCAGCAGTGAGTTGCGGGACTCCAATGAGCAGTTCTTC. It yields the protein CASSELRDSNEQFF.

The gene calls are TRBV27 and TRBJ2-1; 7 bases align to TRBD1. This CDR3 is built from 16 residues. CDR1 MNHEY and CDR2 SMNVEV come from the germline V gene (reference sequence). With 5 bases clipped from V and 0 bases from J, the junction kept 7 bases outside the gene matches. The CDR3 protein is CASSILTGDSYNEQFF. CDR3 bases: TGTGCCAGCAGTATCCTCACAGGGGACTCCTACAATGAGCAGTTCTTC.